The rows below give T cell receptor beta chains drawn from one sample of a study of blood T cell repertoires in COVID-19. Assay used: immunoSEQ multiplex PCR; TCRdb lists only in-frame clones, some missing. The sample contains about 240,000 clones, 92% of which appear only once. Material for sequencing was peripheral blood. These TCRs come from a man aged 30 to 39 with COVID-19, enrolled during active disease. CDR3s include the opening cysteine and the closing phenylalanine or tryptophan. The D gene is left open where the match is weak.

D: -; V: TRBV3-1/TRBV3-2; J: TRBJ1-5; CDR3: CASSQGQDDQPQHF; DNA: TGTGCCAGCAGCCAAGGACAGGATGATCAGCCCCAGCATTTT
D: TRBD1; V: TRBV19; J: TRBJ1-5; CDR3: CASTPTGGFQPQHF; DNA: TGTGCCAGTACCCCGACAGGGGGTTTTCAGCCCCAGCATTTT
D: TRBD2; V: TRBV29-1; J: TRBJ2-1; CDR3: CSAAPGLAVNNEQFF; DNA: TGCAGCGCAGCTCCGGGACTAGCGGTAAACAATGAGCAGTTCTTC
D: -; V: TRBV19; J: TRBJ1-6; CDR3: CASSIREGVGSPLHF; DNA: TGTGCCAGTAGTATAAGGGAGGGGGTCGGATCACCCCTCCACTTT
D: -; V: TRBV18; J: TRBJ2-2; CDR3: CASSLAGATGELFF; DNA: TGTGCCAGCTCACTGGCAGGGGCCACCGGGGAGCTGTTTTTT
D: -; V: TRBV4-1; J: TRBJ1-1; CDR3: CASSQLQVMNTEAFF; DNA: TGCGCCAGCAGCCAACTACAGGTTATGAACACTGAAGCTTTCTTT
D: -; V: TRBV6-2/TRBV6-3; J: TRBJ2-7; CDR3: CASSWGPGDYEQYF; DNA: TGTGCCAGCAGTTGGGGGCCTGGGGACTACGAGCAGTACTTC
D: TRBD1; V: TRBV19; J: TRBJ1-5; CDR3: CASGQGAVNQPQHF; DNA: TGTGCCAGTGGCCAGGGGGCGGTCAATCAGCCCCAGCATTTT
D: -; V: TRBV5-1; J: TRBJ2-3; CDR3: CASSLGQLTTDTQYF; DNA: TGCGCCAGCAGCTTGGGACAGCTCACCACAGATACGCAGTATTTT
D: TRBD1; V: TRBV9; J: TRBJ1-2; CDR3: CASSARDRVFYGYTF; DNA: TGTGCCAGCAGCGCCCGGGACAGAGTTTTCTATGGCTACACCTTC
D: TRBD1; V: TRBV2; J: TRBJ1-5; CDR3: CASSQTRTGRNQPQHF; DNA: TGTGCCAGCAGTCAGACACGGACAGGGAGGAATCAGCCCCAGCATTTT
D: -; V: TRBV5-1; J: TRBJ2-5; CDR3: CASSFGVGETQYF; DNA: TGCGCCAGCAGCTTCGGAGTCGGGGAGACCCAGTACTTC
D: -; V: TRBV18; J: TRBJ2-5; CDR3: CASSISQAFGGETQYF; DNA: TGTGCCAGCTCAATTTCGCAGGCGTTTGGTGGAGAGACCCAGTACTTC
D: TRBD1; V: TRBV6-5; J: TRBJ1-2; CDR3: CASSPTGGLGGYTF; DNA: TGTGCCAGCAGTCCAACAGGGGGCCTAGGCGGCTACACCTTC
D: -; V: TRBV7-9; J: TRBJ1-2; CDR3: CASSLGGGANYGYTF; DNA: TGTGCCAGCAGCTTAGGCGGCGGTGCTAACTATGGCTACACCTTC
D: TRBD1; V: TRBV5-1; J: TRBJ2-5; CDR3: CASSPGQGLHF; DNA: TGCGCCAGCAGCCCCGGACAGGGCTTGCACTTC
D: -; V: TRBV7-9; J: TRBJ2-1; CDR3: CASSFSSYNEQFF; DNA: TGTGCCAGCAGCTTCAGCTCCTACAATGAGCAGTTCTTC
D: -; V: TRBV9; J: TRBJ2-7; CDR3: CASSVAWDTYEQYF; DNA: TGTGCCAGCAGCGTAGCTTGGGACACCTACGAGCAGTACTTC
D: -; V: TRBV5-6; J: TRBJ1-5; CDR3: CASSSVLVNQPQHF; DNA: TGTGCCAGCAGCTCGGTTCTGGTGAATCAGCCCCAGCATTTT
D: TRBD1; V: TRBV18; J: TRBJ1-2; CDR3: CASSPSWGQGARNYGYTF; DNA: TGTGCCAGCTCACCAAGTTGGGGACAGGGGGCCAGGAACTATGGCTACACCTTC